The 3 T cell receptor beta chains in this list originate from one sample, sequenced in a study of Graves' ophthalmopathy and Graves' hyperthyroidism. RNA transcripts served as template for amplifying TCR beta CDR3 sequences. First-round RT-PCR with HTBI primers preceded a second-round multiplex PCR. TCRdb used MiXCR to reprocess the multiplex PCR reads, holding one entry per CDR3 protein. Of 350,000 to 450,000 distinct CDR3 sequences in the sample, over 20% were seen once. The sequenced sample was peripheral blood. The source of these receptors is a woman between 18 and 29 years old with stable Graves' hyperthyroidism.

Ten or more counts support this clonotype. The CDR3 region is CASTERGSDEQYF. CDR3 in DNA: TGCGCCAGCACCGAGCGGGGTTCGGACGAGCAGTACTTC. V usage is TRBV5-1 and J usage is TRBJ2-7; 7 bases are a match to TRBD2. This CDR3 has 13 residues. V trimming: 6 bases; J trimming: 5 bases; junction bases outside the gene matches: 8. The V gene's germline CDR1 is SGHRS and CDR2 YFSETQ.

At least ten counts were recorded for this clonotype. V and J are TRBV27 and TRBJ1-2; 12 nucleotides match TRBD1. The ends lost 8 bases at V and 4 bases at J; junction bases unmatched: 8. Germline CDR1 reads MNHEY; CDR2 reads SMNVEV (reference sequence). This CDR3 region has 15 residues. The CDR3 bases are TGTGCCAGCCGCCGCCCGGGACAGGGGGCCTATGGCTACACCTTC. Protein sequence: CASRRPGQGAYGYTF.

This clonotype was counted ten times or more. A read error is likely, as this CDR3 ends without the conserved phenylalanine or tryptophan. The chain is built from TRBV6-1 and TRBJ1-1; the D is unclear. The germline gives CDR1 MNHNS, CDR2 SASEGT. V gave up 3 bases and J gave up 4 bases, with 6 bases separating them. This CDR3 contains 12 residues. CDR3 sequence: CASSESVTEAFL. The CDR3 coding sequence is TGTGCCAGCAGTGAGTCGGTCACTGAAGCTTTCCTT.